This TCR beta chain was sequenced in a study of cytomegalovirus exposure and HLA in healthy donors. General study results and limits: Testing in vitro showed a few CMV-associated chains specific for CMV antigens. Common viral pathogens seemed to be connected with several of the most significant clusters, according to a later analysis.

With 60 Vbeta and 13 Jbeta primers, the PCR was carried out. Assay: immunoSEQ multiplex PCR; the TCRdb copy retains only in-frame clones and omits some. In the table there are over 95,000 clones, over 60% of which are singletons. The CDR3 length is 12 residues. Germline V gene lookup returns CDR1 MNHEY and CDR2 SVGAGI. The V and J ends lost 6 bases and 11 bases, in that order; junction bases with no gene match: 4. This clone has more than one count but fewer than ten. What it recognizes is unknown. The receptor was isolated from a man aged 18 to 30 in good health and CMV-seropositive. The rearrangement joins TRBV6-5 to TRBJ1-6, with 7 bases aligning to TRBD1. The sequencing sample was made of PBMCs. Here the CDR3 reads CASSTTGAPLHF. The CDR3 DNA sequence: TGTGCCAGCAGCACCACAGGGGCACCCCTCCACTTT.